The 25 T cell receptor beta chains reported below all come from one sample, sequenced in a study of somatic mutations in cytotoxic T cells in rheumatoid arthritis. Here immunoSEQ multiplex PCR was the method, and the copy in TCRdb shows in-frame clones only, minus some. The table records more than 15,000 clones, 85% of them present only once. The sample consisted of CD8+ T cells sorted from blood. Every receptor here comes from a woman aged 40 to 50 with rheumatoid arthritis.

This rearrangement joins TRBV30 to TRBJ1-3; D possibly corresponds to TRBD1 (6 bases). The CDR3 contains 14 residues. The ends were cut back, 0 bases at V and 4 bases at J, with 10 bases in the middle. Germline assignment: CDR1 GTSNPN and CDR2 SVGIG (reference sequence). CDR3 sequence reads: CAWSVEGVGNTIYF. The CDR3 DNA reads as TGTGCCTGGAGTGTAGAGGGGGTCGGAAACACCATATATTTT. The full variable domain, rest sourced from reference TRBV30 and TRBJ1-3, is SQTIHQWPATLVQPVGSPLSLECTVEGTSNPNLYWYRQAAGRGLQLLFYSVGIGQISSEVPQNLSASRPQDRQFILSSKKLLLSDSGFYLCAWSVEGVGNTIYFGEGSWLTVV.

This clone was detected only once. The J gene is TRBJ2-5, the V gene TRBV4-1; 16 bases are a match to TRBD2. CDR3 length: 19 residues. The V segment lost 3 bases and the J segment 2 bases; nucleotides outside the gene matches: 9. Germline V gene data show CDR1 as MGHRA and CDR2 as YSYEKL. The chain's CDR3 is CASSHGTGLAGGEQETQYF. The CDR3 DNA reads TGCGCCAGCAGCCACGGAACGGGACTAGCGGGGGGGGAGCAAGAGACCCAGTACTTC.

The chain joins TRBV30 to TRBJ2-7; D gene unclear. The CDR3 has 14 amino acids. V was trimmed by 0 bases and J by 2 bases, leaving 11 bases between them. CDR1 is GTSNPN, CDR2 SVGIG, per germline (reference sequence). CDR3 sequence (DNA): TGTGCCTGGAGTGTACCGAGCGCAGCCTACGAGCAGTACTTC. Translated, it gives CAWSVPSAAYEQYF.

This chain uses TRBV7-2 with TRBJ2-5; D is ambiguous. Germline loops: CDR1 SGHTA, CDR2 FQGNSA. The CDR3 consists of 12 residues. V shed 5 bases and J shed 7 bases, with 11 bases lying between them. CDR3 in DNA: TGTGCCAGCAGCAACGGTCCGGGGACCCAGTACTTC. Translated: CASSNGPGTQYF.

This clone was counted only a few times. The V and J genes are TRBV29-1 and TRBJ2-7; 10 bases are shared with TRBD2. The junction had 13 bases not matched to a gene; V was cut back by 1 base and J by 4 bases. This CDR3 has 17 residues. The V gene's germline CDR1 is SQVTM and CDR2 ANQGSEA. The CDR3, as DNA: TGCAGCGTTGAAGCTGAAGCGGGAGGGCCATTGGGTTACGAGCAGTACTTC. Its translation: CSVEAEAGGPLGYEQYF.

The genes are TRBV19 and TRBJ1-1, with TRBD1 identical over 9 bases. The CDR3 has 17 residues. CDR1 is LNHDA and CDR2 is SQIVND in the germline V gene (reference sequence). V was clipped by 5 bases and J by 3 bases; unmatched bases: 13. The CDR3 DNA reads TGTGCCAGTAGTCCCGAAGGGACAGGGCGTTGGGACACTGAAGCTTTCTTT. This gives the protein CASSPEGTGRWDTEAFF. The full variable domain, its missing parts supplied by reference TRBV19 and TRBJ1-1, is DGGITQSPKYLFRKEGQNVTLSCEQNLNHDAMYWYRQDPGQGLRLIYYSQIVNDFQKGDIAEGYSVSREKKESFPLTVTSAQKNPTAFYLCASSPEGTGRWDTEAFFGQGTRLTVV.

CDR3 sequence (DNA): TGTGCCTGTGGTGCGGTTAGCTCTGGAAACACCATATATTTT. This gives the protein CACGAVSSGNTIYF. This chain links TRBV30 with TRBJ1-3, with D hard to call. The CDR3 sequence is 14 residues long. Per the germline V gene, CDR1 is GTSNPN and CDR2 is SVGIG (reference sequence). Trimming removed 6 bases at V and 0 bases at J, with 12 bases between. The variable domain in full, completed from reference TRBV30 and TRBJ1-3, reads SQTIHQWPATLVQPVGSPLSLECTVEGTSNPNLYWYRQAAGRGLQLLFYSVGIGQISSEVPQNLSASRPQDRQFILSSKKLLLSDSGFYLCACGAVSSGNTIYFGEGSWLTVV.

The rearrangement links TRBV27 to TRBJ2-1, with D possibly being TRBD2 (6 bases). This CDR3 has 13 residues. Trimming removed 5 bases from V and 4 bases from J, with 9 bases in between. Germline V gene sequence: CDR1 MNHEY, CDR2 SMNVEV (reference sequence). The CDR3 region has the DNA TGTGCCAGCAGTCACGGGGGATACAATGAGCAGTTCTTC. It translates to CASSHGGYNEQFF.

CDR3 in amino acids: CSVEVRDNLLEQYF. CDR3 coding DNA: TGCAGCGTTGAAGTCCGGGATAATCTCCTCGAGCAGTACTTC. The genes are TRBV29-1 and TRBJ2-7; TRBD2 might be the D (5 bases). The CDR3 runs 14 residues. CDR1 is SQVTM, CDR2 ANQGSEA, per germline. The V end was cut by 1 base, the J end by 6 bases, with 16 bases between.

J is TRBJ2-1 and V is TRBV5-1; TRBD1 agrees at 11 bases. The germline V gene has CDR1 SGHRS and CDR2 YFSETQ. V dropped 4 bases and J dropped 7; count of bases not matched to a gene: 10. The CDR3 loop spans 16 amino acids. The CDR3 loop reads CASSPYQGQGVNEQFF. The CDR3 DNA is TGCGCCAGCAGCCCATATCAGGGACAGGGGGTAAATGAGCAGTTCTTC.

The gene calls are TRBV19 and TRBJ1-5; D is unclear. The V end was cut by 3 bases, the J end by 5 bases, with 14 bases between. Germline V gene sequence: CDR1 LNHDA, CDR2 SQIVND (reference sequence). The CDR3 is 15 amino acids. The CDR3 sequence is CASSIWAVEDQPQHF. The CDR3 bases are TGTGCCAGTAGTATTTGGGCAGTTGAAGATCAGCCCCAGCATTTT.

The chain couples TRBV5-6 to TRBJ2-7; D remains ambiguous. The CDR3 loop spans 16 amino acids. V was shortened by 6 bases and J by 0 bases, with 19 bases between the two germline ends. Germline V gene sequence: CDR1 SGHDT, CDR2 YYEEEE. CDR3 loop: CASTSFSSAPSYEQYF. CDR3 nucleotides: TGTGCCAGCACAAGCTTTAGCAGCGCACCCTCCTACGAGCAGTACTTC.

The chain uses TRBV5-1 and TRBJ1-2, with a tentative D call TRBD1 (6 bases). V was pared by 2 bases and J by 3 bases, with 11 bases between. Germline V gene lookup returns CDR1 SGHRS and CDR2 YFSETQ. This CDR3 is built from 14 residues. The CDR3 here is CASSFTAGDYGYTF. CDR3 DNA sequence: TGCGCCAGCAGCTTTACTGCAGGGGACTATGGCTACACCTTC.

The rearrangement uses TRBV5-4 and TRBJ2-7; D perhaps matches TRBD2 (6 bases). Germline V gene sequence: CDR1 SGHNT, CDR2 YYREEE (reference sequence). V was shortened by 4 bases and J by 3 bases, with 11 bases between the two germline ends. The CDR3 is 13 residues long. CDR3 residues: CASSLKGGYEQYF. In nucleotides, the CDR3 is TGTGCCAGCAGCCTGAAGGGAGGCTACGAGCAGTACTTC.

The gene calls are TRBV4-1 and TRBJ2-3; 9 nucleotides agree with TRBD2. Trimming removed 4 bases from V and 6 bases from J; junction bases left unmatched: 8. Germline CDR1 MGHRA, CDR2 YSYEKL. The CDR3 has 15 residues. CDR3 amino acids: CASSRIAGEGDTQYF. The CDR3 region has the DNA TGCGCCAGCAGCCGCATAGCGGGAGAAGGGGATACGCAGTATTTT.

The chain has TRBV9 and TRBJ2-2, with TRBD1 matching 9 bases. V was pared by 2 bases and J by 1 base, with 6 bases of the junction left unmatched. Germline V gene sequence: CDR1 SGDLS, CDR2 YYNGEE. This CDR3 region has 17 residues. CDR3 loop: CASSVRPGQGNTGELFF. The DNA for the CDR3 is TGTGCCAGCAGCGTTCGCCCGGGACAGGGGAACACCGGGGAGCTGTTTTTT. The full variable domain, rest sourced from reference TRBV9 and TRBJ2-2, is DSGVTQTPKHLITATGQRVTLRCSPRSGDLSVYWYQQSLDQGLQFLIQYYNGEERAKGNILERFSAQQFPDLHSELNLSSLELGDSALYFCASSVRPGQGNTGELFFGEGSRLTVL.

The chain couples TRBV5-4 to TRBJ1-2, with TRBD1 matching over 9 bases. This CDR3 spans 15 amino acids. Germline CDR1 and CDR2: SGHNT and YYREEE (reference sequence). After removal of 5 bases from V and 4 bases from J, the junction contained 9 bases not matched to a gene. The CDR3 spells CASRPTGGASYGYTF. In DNA form, the CDR3 reads TGTGCCAGCAGACCCACAGGGGGCGCCAGCTATGGCTACACCTTC.

The chain recombines TRBV18 with TRBJ2-7; D is perhaps TRBD2 (6 bases). The CDR3 runs to 13 residues. Germline V gives CDR1 KGHSH, CDR2 LQKENI. With 4 bases removed from V and 3 bases from J, the gap between germline ends came to 10 bases. Here the CDR3 reads CASSLTGSYEQYF. The DNA for the CDR3 is TGTGCCAGCTCACTAACCGGGAGCTACGAGCAGTACTTC.

The chain recombines TRBV11-2 with TRBJ2-5, with 10 bases fitting TRBD1. The junction had 7 bases not matched to a gene; V was cut back by 2 bases and J by 4 bases. The CDR3 runs 16 residues. In germline, CDR1 is SGHAT, CDR2 FQNNGV. The DNA of the CDR3 is TGTGCCAGCAGCTTAAAGGACCGGGACAGGGGAGAGACCCAGTACTTC. Translating it yields CASSLKDRDRGETQYF.

About this clone itself: One end of the junction is discordant with germline, which a read error may explain. The gene calls are TRBV4-1 and TRBJ2-3; 8 nucleotides agree with TRBD2. The germline V gene has CDR1 MGHRA and CDR2 YSYEKL. The CDR3 contains 15 residues. CDR3 coding DNA: TGCGCCAGCAGCCATGGTCGGGGGGGCACCGATACGCAGTATTTT. Amino acid sequence: CASSHGRGGTDTQYF.

The rearrangement uses TRBV11-2 and TRBJ2-3; 7 bases agree with TRBD2. The CDR3 is 16 residues long. The V and J ends lost 5 bases and 4 bases, in that order; junction bases with no gene match: 12. Germline CDR1 is SGHAT and CDR2 is FQNNGV. The CDR3, as DNA: TGTGCCAGCAGCCCGCACGACTTGGCGGGGGCAGATACGCAGTATTTT. Translation: CASSPHDLAGADTQYF. Full variable domain (missing parts from reference TRBV11-2 and TRBJ2-3): EAGVAQSPRYKIIEKRQSVAFWCNPISGHATLYWYQQILGQGPKLLIQFQNNGVVDDSQLPKDRFSAERLKGVDSTLKIQPAKLEDSAVYLCASSPHDLAGADTQYFGPGTRLTVL.

The V gene is TRBV4-1, the J gene TRBJ2-7; 9 bases align to TRBD2. Germline values: CDR1 MGHRA, CDR2 YSYEKL. The CDR3 loop spans 17 amino acids. The V gene end was trimmed by 0 bases and the J gene end by 3 bases; junction bases not matched to a gene: 9. The CDR3 coding sequence is TGCGCCAGCAGCCAAGATCGTCCCGGCGGGAGGGGCTACGAGCAGTACTTC. It codes for CASSQDRPGGRGYEQYF.

This clone was counted between two and nine times. V is TRBV29-1 and J is TRBJ1-2; D possibly corresponds to TRBD1 (5 bases). Between the trimmed V and J ends, which lost 3 bases and 8 bases, there was a span of 10 bases. The CDR3 totals 11 residues. Germline loops: CDR1 SQVTM, CDR2 ANQGSEA. Here the CDR3 reads CSVDRASGYTF. The CDR3 nucleotides read TGCAGCGTTGACAGGGCATCGGGCTACACCTTC.

The genes are TRBV11-2 and TRBJ2-7, with 7 nucleotides matching TRBD1. Per the germline V gene, CDR1 is SGHAT and CDR2 is FQNNGV. Unmatched junction bases numbered 9, after V lost 1 base and J lost 0 bases. The CDR3 extends over 17 amino acids. The CDR3 DNA reads as TGTGCCAGCAGCTTAGTCCGCCGGGACAGTAGCTCCTACGAGCAGTACTTC. Translating gives CASSLVRRDSSSYEQYF.

The rearrangement uses TRBV4-2 and TRBJ1-5; possibly TRBD1 for D (5 bases). Germline V gives CDR1 LGHNA, CDR2 YNFKEQ. The CDR3 loop spans 16 amino acids. Trimming took off 1 base at V and 5 bases at J, with 15 bases between the two ends. The CDR3 sequence is CASSQVEGLKHQPQHF. The CDR3 nucleotides are TGTGCCAGCAGCCAAGTAGAGGGACTTAAGCATCAGCCCCAGCATTTT.